This TCR beta chain is drawn from a study of blood T cell repertoires in COVID-19. Across the whole study: Nucleic acid was either cDNA or gDNA, and it came from T cells, B-cell-depleted T cells, or PBMCs.

In germline, CDR1 is MNHNS, CDR2 SASEGT. The CDR3 covers 14 residues. V was cut by 3 bases and J by 0 bases, with 9 bases left in between. Authors' processing steps: Amplified reference gene primers provided the basis for estimating nucleated cell counts. TCRdb keeps only in-frame clones here, not all; method: immunoSEQ multiplex PCR. Clone size and the V and J calls come from that table; the DNA yielded D and trimming. The data contain 45,000 to 50,000 clones, around four fifths of them seen just once; the ten biggest clones take up 6.5% to 8.5%. Sequenced sample: peripheral blood. The chain employs TRBV6-1 and TRBJ2-7; possible D gene TRBD1, 5 bases. The TCR was taken from a man in his sixties with active COVID-19. In DNA, the CDR3 is TGTGCCAGCAGTGAGATTACAGGCTCCTACGAGCAGTACTTC. The encoded protein is CASSEITGSYEQYF.